These 16 T cell receptor beta chains originate from one sample sequenced in a study of cytomegalovirus exposure and HLA in healthy donors. Data came from immunoSEQ multiplex PCR; TCRdb stores just in-frame clones and leaves some out. The sample has approximately 300,000 clones, 86% seen once. The sequenced sample was PBMCs. The receptors were gathered from a woman under 30 in good health and CMV-seronegative.

The chain is built from TRBV19 and TRBJ2-5; 7 nucleotides match TRBD2. J was trimmed by 5 bases and V by 5 bases; bases with no gene match: 8. Germline values: CDR1 LNHDA, CDR2 SQIVND (reference sequence). This CDR3 contains 14 residues. The CDR3 DNA follows: TGTGCCAGTAGTGTTTCTAGCGGTCTCGAGACCCAGTACTTC. Encoded protein: CASSVSSGLETQYF.

This clone has a handful of counts. The CDR3 reads CASSQSAGGSFYGYTF. CDR3 in DNA: TGTGCCAGCTCACAATCCGCAGGGGGCTCCTTCTATGGCTACACCTTC. The V call is TRBV18, the J call TRBJ1-2; 8 bases agree with TRBD1. Germline trimming cut 4 bases from V and 4 bases from J; bases unmatched to any gene: 11. This CDR3 is built from 16 residues. Per germline, CDR1 KGHSH and CDR2 LQKENI.

The rearrangement uses TRBV4-1 and TRBJ2-3; the D is unclear. This CDR3 has 13 residues. The germline V and J ends were trimmed by 1 base and 2 bases, with 4 bases remaining between them. Germline loops: CDR1 MGHRA, CDR2 YSYEKL. This CDR3 is CASSQVLTDTQYF. For the CDR3, the DNA is TGCGCCAGCAGCCAAGTTCTCACAGATACGCAGTATTTT.

This chain's CDR3 is CASIDRYYGYTF. The DNA for the CDR3 is TGTGCCAGTATCGACAGGTACTATGGCTACACCTTC. The chain recombines TRBV19 with TRBJ1-2, with TRBD1 as a possible D gene (6 bases). The CDR3 contains 12 residues. CDR1 is LNHDA and CDR2 is SQIVND in the germline V gene (reference sequence). The V end was cut by 7 bases, the J end by 3 bases, with 9 bases between.

The rearrangement uses TRBV4-2 and TRBJ1-2; D is unclear. Trimming shortened V by 0 bases and J by 5 bases, and 13 bases separated the two germline ends. The CDR3 has 15 residues. Germline CDR1 LGHNA, CDR2 YNFKEQ. The CDR3 reads CASSQDNSLYYGYTF. The CDR3 coding sequence is TGTGCCAGCAGCCAAGATAACAGCCTCTATTATGGCTACACCTTC.

The V gene is TRBV7-3, the J gene TRBJ1-1; the D gene is possibly TRBD1 (5 bases). The CDR3 runs 13 residues. The germline V gene has CDR1 SGHTA and CDR2 FQGTGA. Trimming pared 1 base from V and 4 bases from J, leaving 7 bases between. CDR3: CASSLKGSTEAFF. CDR3 in DNA: TGTGCCAGCAGCTTAAAGGGGTCCACTGAAGCTTTCTTT.

The chain couples TRBV28 to TRBJ2-7; a possible D gene is TRBD1 (5 bases). CDR3 size: 14 residues. V was trimmed by 3 bases and J by 5 bases, leaving 14 bases between them. Germline CDR1 is MDHEN and CDR2 is SYDVKM. The CDR3 here is CASSFRGRVHEQYF. The CDR3 coding sequence is TGTGCCAGCAGTTTTCGAGGCAGGGTCCACGAGCAGTACTTC.

The rearrangement links TRBV12-2 to TRBJ2-7; TRBD2 reflects the table's D call only, with no check against the DNA. TRBV12-2 is a pseudogene segment. This CDR3 spans 19 amino acids. The CDR3 here is CASRLGTGTSGLISYEQYF. The CDR3 nucleotides are TGTGCAAGTCGCTTAGGAACTGGGACTAGCGGGTTGATCTCCTACGAGCAGTACTTC.

V usage is TRBV28 and J usage is TRBJ1-1; D gene uncertain. The CDR3 contains 14 residues. V lost 2 bases, J lost 2 bases, and 9 bases lay in between. Germline CDR1 is MDHEN and CDR2 is SYDVKM. Here the CDR3 DNA reads TGTGCCAGCAGTTTAACTCTGAGTAACACTGAAGCTTTCTTT. Amino acid sequence: CASSLTLSNTEAFF.

This chain uses TRBV5-6 with TRBJ1-2; 7 bases are a match to TRBD1. The V gene end was trimmed by 4 bases and the J gene end by 8 bases; junction bases not matched to a gene: 11. The CDR3 length is 14 residues. Germline values: CDR1 SGHDT, CDR2 YYEEEE. The CDR3 is CASSPGTALTGYTF. CDR3 bases: TGTGCCAGCAGCCCGGGGACAGCTCTAACGGGCTACACCTTC.

This sequence joins TRBV6-5 and TRBJ2-3; D remains ambiguous. Per the germline V gene, CDR1 is MNHEY and CDR2 is SVGAGI. V was shortened by 0 bases and J by 0 bases, with 7 bases between the two germline ends. The CDR3 has 15 amino acids. CDR3: CASSYSRSSTDTQYF. The CDR3 DNA reads as TGTGCCAGCAGTTACTCGAGGAGTAGCACAGATACGCAGTATTTT.

This clone was counted a few times. The rearrangement links TRBV6-6 to TRBJ2-7; TRBD2 might be the D (5 bases). The CDR3 is 14 residues long. V lost 2 bases to trimming and J lost 6 bases, with 14 bases between them. Germline CDR1 reads MNHNY; CDR2 reads SVGAGI (reference sequence). The CDR3 loop reads CASSYDALVSEQYF. CDR3 coding DNA: TGTGCCAGCAGTTACGACGCACTAGTTTCCGAGCAGTACTTC.

This clone was observed a handful of times. The chain recombines TRBV7-3 with TRBJ2-2; D is uncertain. Germline loops: CDR1 SGHTA, CDR2 FQGTGA. Trimming removed 5 bases from V and 6 bases from J, with 10 bases in between. CDR3 size: 13 residues. The CDR3 bases are TGTGCCAGCAGCCCTACTCTGTCCGGGGAGCTGTTTTTT. Translating it yields CASSPTLSGELFF.

In its sample, this clone was seen once. The rearrangement links TRBV27 to TRBJ2-3; 9 bases fit TRBD2. After removal of 5 bases from V and 5 bases from J, the junction contained 8 bases not matched to a gene. Looked up from germline, CDR1 is MNHEY and CDR2 is SMNVEV (reference sequence). CDR3 length: 15 amino acids. The chain's CDR3 is CASSDVAGERDTQYF. The CDR3 nucleotides read TGTGCCAGCAGTGACGTAGCGGGAGAGAGAGATACGCAGTATTTT.

The chain carries TRBV10-3 and TRBJ1-2; a possible D gene is TRBD1 (6 bases). This CDR3 has 14 amino acids. Germline CDR1 and CDR2: ENHRY and SYGVKD. Trimming took 10 bases from V and 2 from J, leaving 17 bases between them. CDR3 DNA: TGTGCCACCAACAGGGCCACGGGGAACTATGGCTACACCTTC. This gives the protein CATNRATGNYGYTF.

The rearrangement links TRBV7-2 to TRBJ2-1, with TRBD2 identical over 10 bases. CDR1 is SGHTA, CDR2 FQGNSA, per germline. Trimming cost V 5 bases and J 5 bases; bases outside gene matches: 6. The CDR3 has 15 residues. The CDR3 region has the DNA TGTGCCAGCAGCGCTGGGACTAGCGAAAACAATGAGCAGTTCTTC. Translated: CASSAGTSENNEQFF.